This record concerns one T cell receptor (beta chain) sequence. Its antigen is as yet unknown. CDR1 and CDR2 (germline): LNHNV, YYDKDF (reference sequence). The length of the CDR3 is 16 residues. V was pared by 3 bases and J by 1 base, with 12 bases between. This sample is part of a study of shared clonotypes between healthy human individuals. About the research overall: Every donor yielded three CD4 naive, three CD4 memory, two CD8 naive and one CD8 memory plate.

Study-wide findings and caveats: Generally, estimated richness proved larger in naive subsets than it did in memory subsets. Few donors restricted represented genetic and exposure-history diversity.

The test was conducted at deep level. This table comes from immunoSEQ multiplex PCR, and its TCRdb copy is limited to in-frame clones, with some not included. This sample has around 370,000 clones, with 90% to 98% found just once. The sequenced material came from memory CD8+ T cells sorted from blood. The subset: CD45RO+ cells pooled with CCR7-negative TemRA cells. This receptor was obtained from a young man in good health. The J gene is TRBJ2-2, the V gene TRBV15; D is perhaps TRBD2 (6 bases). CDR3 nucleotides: TGTGCCACCAGCAGTAATAGCGGAATGAACACCGGGGAGCTGTTTTTT. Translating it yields CATSSNSGMNTGELFF.